The sequence of this TCR beta chain was determined in a study of blood T cell repertoires in COVID-19 (dated by TCRdb to about 2020). A note on the overall study: Samples from collaborators originated in the United States, Italy and Spain and spanned both the acute and convalescent phases of COVID-19. The prospective study material was composed of cDNA or gDNA derived from T cells, B-cell-depleted T cells, or PBMCs. The dataset comprised deeply sampled blood TCRbeta repertoires from subjects exposed to, actively infected with, or recovered from COVID-19. The repertoires were released in a freely available public database meant as a resource for research on the immune response to SARS-CoV-2. Samples came from the ongoing ImmuneRACE study (first 160 participants) plus 1,254 subjects from 6 global collaborators. Nearly every sample came with metadata listing a de-identified subject ID, COVID-19 status, age in years and sex. Where available, HLA class I and class II types were taken from metadata supplied by the sample provider and were not determined by assay-based typing.

The paper's findings and limits, for the study overall: The quantity of clinical and demographic metadata differed by source and by participant and was supplied without curation.

This clone has a single count. Its recognized antigen is unknown. No base quality values were provided; no much bigger clone lies one nucleotide off. The immunoSEQ Assay, a bias-controlled multiplex PCR, was used to amplify TCRbeta CDR3 regions from genomic DNA. The published analysis was carried out like this. Nucleated cell counts per sample were estimated from amplification of reference gene primers within the assay. To quantify the absolute abundance of each unique TCRbeta CDR3 rearrangement, sequence reads were collapsed and filtered. For each sample, productive Simpson clonality was calculated by taking the square root of Simpson's diversity index across productive rearrangements. The table comes from immuneACCESS by way of TCRdb, which keeps in-frame sequences with V and J called. Part of the clones is missing from these tables; in studies checked, under half for an unresolved V gene and the rest for unknown reasons. D and trimming were read from the DNA, whereas the V and J calls and clone size are those reported in that table. The sample table contains a few hundred thousand clones; only one count was recorded for 70% to 85% of them. The top ten clonotypes cover about 1% of the sample.

Including cysteine and phenylalanine, the CDR3 has 16 amino acids. CDR3 DNA is the only sequence kept; it has 48 bases, read in frame from the first base. The germline V gene encodes CDR1 SEHNR and CDR2 FQNEAQ (reference sequence). Trimming accounts for 2 bases at V and 3 bases at J, while the number of junction bases matched to no gene is 7. One collaborating source in Seattle enrolled patients while the patients were actively infected and followed the patients over time throughout the course of disease. Whole blood was collected in K2EDTA tubes by collaborating institutions according to the institutions' own protocols. For TCRbeta analysis, collaborators shipped samples in one of three forms: frozen whole blood, isolated PBMCs, or DNA extracted from either of those sample types.

The sequenced sample consisted of peripheral blood. This sequence originates from a human donor with COVID-19, enrolled during active disease. The donor label of this sample is uncertain. Rearrangement joined TRBV7-9 to TRBJ1-1; 9 middle bases align to TRBD1. The CDR3 amino acid sequence is: CASSLTGQGADTEAFF. Here is the DNA: TGTGCCAGCAGCTTAACGGGACAGGGAGCCGACACTGAAGCTTTCTTT.